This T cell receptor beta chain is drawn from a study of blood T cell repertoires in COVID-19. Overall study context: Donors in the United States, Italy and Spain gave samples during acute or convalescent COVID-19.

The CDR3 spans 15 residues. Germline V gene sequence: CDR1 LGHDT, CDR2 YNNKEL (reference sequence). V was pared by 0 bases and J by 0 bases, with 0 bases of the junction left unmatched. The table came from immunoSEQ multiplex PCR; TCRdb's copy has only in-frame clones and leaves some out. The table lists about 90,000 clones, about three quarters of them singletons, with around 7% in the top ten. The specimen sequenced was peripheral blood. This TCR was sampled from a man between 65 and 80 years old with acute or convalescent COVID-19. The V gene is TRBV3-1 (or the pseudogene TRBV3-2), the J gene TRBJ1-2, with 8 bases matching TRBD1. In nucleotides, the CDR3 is TGTGCCAGCAGCCAAGAGGACAGGGCTAACTATGGCTACACCTTC. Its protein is CASSQEDRANYGYTF.